Listed below are T cell receptor beta chains from one sample, sequenced in a study of CD8+ T cells in alopecia areata. TCRdb's copy holds only in-frame clones and misses some; the assay was immunoSEQ multiplex PCR. The sample shows under 250,000 clones, around three fifths of them seen only once. The sequencing used CD4+ T cells sorted from blood, collected at week 0. The receptors shown here come from a human donor with alopecia areata. CDR3s include the opening cysteine and the closing phenylalanine or tryptophan. The D gene is left open where the match is weak. Clone size is given for some rows only: seen once, a few or many times, or a class if the clone is expanded.

D gene	V gene	clone size	CDR3 length	J gene	CDR3 protein	CDR3 DNA
-	TRBV4-1	-	15	TRBJ2-7	CASSQDTGPTYEQYF	TGCGCCAGCAGCCAAGATACGGGACCGACCTACGAGCAGTACTTC
-	TRBV14	-	14	TRBJ2-7	CASSPFLDSPEQYF	TGTGCCAGCAGCCCATTCCTAGACAGCCCAGAGCAGTACTTC
TRBD2	TRBV29-1	-	13	TRBJ2-3	CSASGGGTDTQYF	TGCAGCGCTAGCGGGGGGGGCACAGATACGCAGTATTTT
-	TRBV5-1	-	13	TRBJ1-1	CASSLARADEAFF	TGCGCCAGCAGCTTGGCCCGGGCGGATGAAGCTTTCTTT
TRBD1	TRBV7-6	-	14	TRBJ1-1	CASSLGQRNTEAFF	TGTGCCAGCAGCCTGGGACAGCGGAACACTGAAGCTTTCTTT
-	TRBV9	-	17	TRBJ2-3	CASSVSWGSLNTDTQYF	TGTGCCAGCAGCGTCAGTTGGGGCAGTCTAAACACAGATACGCAGTATTTT
-	TRBV5-1	-	12	TRBJ1-1	CASSPDGTEAFF	TGCGCCAGCAGCCCGGACGGCACTGAAGCTTTCTTT
-	TRBV7-3	-	13	TRBJ2-3	CASSLGYGDTQYF	TGTGCCAGCAGCTTAGGGTATGGGGATACGCAGTATTTT
TRBD1	TRBV19	-	15	TRBJ2-2	CATSPGDRNTGELFF	TGTGCCACTAGTCCTGGGGACAGAAACACCGGGGAGCTGTTTTTT
-	TRBV27	-	14	TRBJ1-2	CASSGLQGRYGYTF	TGTGCCAGCAGTGGCCTACAGGGCCGTTATGGCTACACCTTC
TRBD2	TRBV30	once	16	TRBJ2-7	CAWSVPPGLGSYEQYF	TGTGCCTGGAGTGTACCACCGGGACTAGGTTCCTACGAGCAGTACTTC
TRBD1	TRBV5-6	-	14	TRBJ1-2	CASSFTGQTYGYTF	TGTGCCAGCAGCTTCACGGGACAGACCTATGGCTACACCTTC
TRBD2	TRBV10-3	few	15	TRBJ2-7	CAISGTRTSSYEQYF	TGTGCCATCAGTGGGACCCGGACTAGCTCCTACGAGCAGTACTTC
-	TRBV29-1	-	13	TRBJ1-1	CSVGLSGTGEAFF	TGCAGCGTTGGCTTGAGCGGAACAGGTGAAGCTTTCTTT
-	TRBV7-3	few	13	TRBJ2-2	CASSLSSTGELFF	TGTGCCAGCAGCTTAAGTTCCACCGGGGAGCTGTTTTTT
-	TRBV29-1	-	13	TRBJ1-1	CSVDATRNTEAFF	TGCAGCGTTGATGCTACCAGGAACACTGAAGCTTTCTTT
-	TRBV30	-	14	TRBJ1-1	CAWSQDRMNTEAFF	TGTGCCTGGAGTCAGGACAGAATGAACACTGAAGCTTTCTTT
TRBD2	TRBV7-8	once	15	TRBJ2-7	CASSPRTSGGNEQYF	TGTGCCAGCAGCCCCCGGACTAGCGGGGGCAACGAGCAGTACTTC
-	TRBV4-1	-	14	TRBJ1-2	CASSLQGTFGGYTF	TGCGCCAGCAGCCTACAGGGTACGTTTGGCGGCTACACCTTC
TRBD1	TRBV5-1	-	12	TRBJ2-4	CASSSDRDIQYF	TGCGCCAGCAGCTCGGACAGGGACATTCAGTACTTC
-	TRBV6-5	once	14	TRBJ2-5	CASSPYGSWETQYF	TGTGCCAGCAGTCCGTACGGGTCATGGGAGACCCAGTACTTC
-	TRBV5-1	-	13	TRBJ2-7	CASSRDGYYEQYF	TGCGCCAGCAGCCGGGACGGTTACTACGAGCAGTACTTC
-	TRBV27	-	15	TRBJ1-5	CASSLRGSPGAAQHF	TGTGCCAGCAGTTTAAGAGGGTCCCCGGGGGCGGCCCAGCATTTT
TRBD1	TRBV5-1	-	16	TRBJ1-2	CASSLVAGGRNYGYTF	TGCGCCAGCAGCTTGGTGGCAGGGGGTCGGAACTATGGCTACACCTTC
TRBD2	TRBV2	-	12	TRBJ2-1	CATREGGNEQFF	TGTGCCACCCGGGAGGGGGGAAATGAGCAGTTCTTC
-	TRBV29-1	-	13	TRBJ2-3	CSVEGLGGDTQYF	TGCAGCGTTGAAGGTCTCGGTGGGGATACGCAGTATTTT
-	TRBV11-2	-	15	TRBJ2-2	CASSLARVGTGELFF	TGTGCCAGCAGCTTAGCTCGTGTCGGGACCGGGGAGCTGTTTTTT